The entry below gives a single T cell receptor beta chain sequence along with its context. This specimen belongs to a study of blood T cell repertoires in COVID-19. Across the study: Samples taken during acute and convalescent COVID-19 were collected in the United States, Italy and Spain. The cDNA or gDNA used as material had been derived from T cells, B-cell-depleted T cells, or PBMCs.

Original handling: By means of reference gene primer amplification, nucleated cell counts were estimated. TCRdb's copy holds only in-frame clones and misses some; the assay was immunoSEQ multiplex PCR. V and J calls and clone size are given by that table; D and trimming were obtained from the DNA. The top ten hold 3.7% of the sample, which has 180,000 or so clones, more than 75% seen once. V gave up 2 bases and J gave up 1 base, with 11 bases separating them. CDR1 LNHDA and CDR2 SQIVND come from the germline V gene (reference sequence). The CDR3 sequence is 15 residues long. This sequence originates from a man between 18 and 29 years old with active or convalescent COVID-19. The gene calls are TRBV19 and TRBJ1-1; weak D call: TRBD1 (5 bases). Material: peripheral blood. CDR3 in DNA: TGTGCCAGTAGTATATGGGGGGAAACGAACACTGAAGCTTTCTTT. Amino acid sequence: CASSIWGETNTEAFF.